The clone carrying this T cell receptor beta chain was detected ten times or more. Its target is not known. This entry belongs to a study of cytomegalovirus exposure and HLA in healthy donors. Donors counted as nominally healthy when sampled, yet unrecorded immune exposures were likely. Primers: 60 Vbeta forward and 13 Jbeta reverse. Here immunoSEQ multiplex PCR was the method, and the copy in TCRdb shows in-frame clones only, minus some. The repertoire holds 150,000 to 180,000 clones, with 79% as singletons. General study findings and limits: Trimming of TCR beta V- and J-genes showed a link, identified in a later analysis, to a missense DCLRE1C variant. Exclusion as indistinguishable affected some V segments, including TRBV6-2 and TRBV6-3.

CDR3 length equals 13 residues. V lost 1 base and J 6 bases, leaving 6 bases between the germline ends. CDR1 and CDR2 (germline): SGHAT, FQNNGV. This receptor was taken from a man aged 25 to 40 in good health and CMV-seropositive. The chain uses TRBV11-2 and TRBJ2-2; D is unclear. Input material: PBMCs. The CDR3 sequence is CASSLGVAGELFF. CDR3 in DNA: TGTGCCAGCAGCTTAGGAGTAGCCGGGGAGCTGTTTTTT.